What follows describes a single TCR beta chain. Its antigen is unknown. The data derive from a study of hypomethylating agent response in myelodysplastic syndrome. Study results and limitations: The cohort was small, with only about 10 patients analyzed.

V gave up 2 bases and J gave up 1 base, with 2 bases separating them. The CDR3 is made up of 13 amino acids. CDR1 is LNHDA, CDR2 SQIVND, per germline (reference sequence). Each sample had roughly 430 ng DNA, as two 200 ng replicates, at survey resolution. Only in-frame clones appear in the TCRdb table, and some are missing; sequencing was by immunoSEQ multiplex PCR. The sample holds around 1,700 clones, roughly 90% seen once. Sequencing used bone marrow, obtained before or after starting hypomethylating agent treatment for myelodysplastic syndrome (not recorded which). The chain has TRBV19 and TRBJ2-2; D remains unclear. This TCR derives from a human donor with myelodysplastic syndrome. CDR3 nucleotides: TGTGCCAGTAGTATATTGAACACCGGGGAGCTGTTTTTT. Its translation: CASSILNTGELFF.